The 25 T cell receptor beta chains listed next were all sequenced from one sample in a study of immune heterogeneity within non-small cell lung tumors. Template input was genomic DNA from bulk tumor (about 640 ng per sample). Several far-apart biopsies were taken per primary tumor during surgery. Patients went through curative surgery, and their non-small cell lung cancer was untreated and newly diagnosed. A multiplex PCR containing 32 V primers and 13 J primers was used to amplify TCR beta CDR3. TCRdb processed the multiplex PCR reads anew with MiXCR; each CDR3 protein has one entry. The sample gives 9,500 or so distinct CDR3 sequences, about 30% of which show up once; about a quarter is in the top ten. Specimen: lung tumor tissue. Receptors originate from a woman aged 50 to 65 with non-small cell lung cancer.

This clonotype was seen at least ten times. The V and J genes are TRBV28 and TRBJ1-1, with 7 bases that match TRBD1. With 6 bases clipped from V and 0 bases from J, the junction kept 7 bases outside the gene matches. The CDR3 is made up of 15 amino acids. Per germline, CDR1 MDHEN and CDR2 SYDVKM. In nucleotides, the CDR3 is TGTGCCAGCAGGTCTTACAGGGGCATGAACACTGAAGCTTTCTTT. It encodes CASRSYRGMNTEAFF.

This clonotype was picked up many times. The chain recombines TRBV6-1 with TRBJ1-1; D unclear. The V gene's germline CDR1 is MNHNS and CDR2 SASEGT. The CDR3 covers 13 residues. Trimming removed 7 bases from V and 0 bases from J, with 9 bases in between. The CDR3 region is CASTTDVNTEAFF. The CDR3 region has the DNA TGTGCCAGCACAACGGATGTGAACACTGAAGCTTTCTTT.

The rearrangement links TRBV11-2 to TRBJ2-7, with D possibly TRBD2 on 5 matching bases. CDR1 is SGHAT, CDR2 FQNNGV, per germline. The CDR3 consists of 15 residues. V lost 7 bases and J lost 0, with 16 bases in between. CDR3 sequence (DNA): TGTGCCAGCAAAAAGGGAGTCCCCAGCTCCTACGAGCAGTACTTC. Amino acid sequence: CASKKGVPSSYEQYF. Together with reference TRBV11-2 and TRBJ2-7, the CDR3 gives the full variable domain: EAGVAQSPRYKIIEKRQSVAFWCNPISGHATLYWYQQILGQGPKLLIQFQNNGVVDDSQLPKDRFSAERLKGVDSTLKIQPAKLEDSAVYLCASKKGVPSSYEQYFGPGTRLTVT.

This clonotype was observed a few times. This sequence joins TRBV5-1 and TRBJ1-1; D perhaps matches TRBD1 (5 bases). This CDR3 is 13 amino acids long. Between the trimmed V and J ends, which lost 7 bases and 2 bases, there was a span of 12 bases. Germline V gene lookup returns CDR1 SGHRS and CDR2 YFSETQ. Written as DNA, the CDR3 is TGCGCCAGCCGGGACCGACAAAACACTGAAGCTTTCTTT. Translation gives CASRDRQNTEAFF. Looking up the rest from reference TRBV5-1 and TRBJ1-1 gives the full variable domain: KAGVTQTPRYLIKTRGQQVTLSCSPISGHRSVSWYQQTPGQGLQFLFEYFSETQRNKGNFPGRFSGRQFSNSRSEMNVSTLELGDSALYLCASRDRQNTEAFFGQGTRLTVV.

This clonotype was seen ten or more times. Written as DNA, the CDR3 is TGCAGTGCTTCCCGGGGGGGCAACGAGCAGTACTTC. Translation: CSASRGGNEQYF. The chain is built from TRBV20-1 and TRBJ2-7; 8 nucleotides agree with TRBD2. The CDR3 is 12 residues long. The ends lost 5 bases at V and 5 bases at J; junction bases unmatched: 5. Germline V lookup: CDR1 DFQATT, CDR2 SNEGSKA (reference sequence).

To note about this clonotype: This may be a read error, as it is one base from a much larger clone. The rearrangement joins TRBV19 to TRBJ2-1, with TRBD2 matching over 9 bases. Germline-derived CDR1 and CDR2 are LNHDA and SQIVND (reference sequence). CDR3 length: 15 amino acids. In DNA, the CDR3 is TGTGCCAGTAGGACGGGGGCGGGGGGGCACAATGAGCATTTCTTC. The encoded protein is CASRTGAGGHNEHFF.

The sample holds a few counts of this clonotype. The chain uses TRBV7-2 and TRBJ2-1, with TRBD2 matching over 10 bases. CDR3 length: 14 residues. Germline CDR1 reads SGHTA; CDR2 reads FQGNSA. Unmatched junction bases numbered 4, after V lost 3 bases and J lost 8 bases. In DNA form, the CDR3 reads TGTGCCAGCAGCTTTAGCGGGGGGCGGTATGAGCAGTTCTTC. Its translation is CASSFSGGRYEQFF.

This clonotype has just a few counts. The chain employs TRBV20-1 and TRBJ2-5; 11 bases agree with TRBD2. There are 14 residues in the CDR3. The germline V gene encodes CDR1 DFQATT and CDR2 SNEGSKA (reference sequence). Trimming removed 6 bases from V and 5 bases from J; junction bases left unmatched: 8. The CDR3 nucleotides read TGCAGTGCGGAATTAGCGGGAGGGAGGGAGACCCAGTACTTC. This translates into CSAELAGGRETQYF.

This clonotype was detected ten times or more. This chain links TRBV20-1 with TRBJ2-1, with 8 bases that match TRBD2. J was trimmed by 10 bases and V by 3 bases; bases with no gene match: 11. This CDR3 has 14 residues. Germline CDR1 and CDR2: DFQATT and SNEGSKA (reference sequence). CDR3 in DNA: TGCAGTGCTAGTAAGAGCGGGAGAAGGTCGGAGCAGTTCTTC. Its protein product is CSASKSGRRSEQFF.

The chain is built from TRBV15 and TRBJ1-1; 9 positions agree with TRBD1. CDR3 size: 15 residues. Germline CDR1 and CDR2: LNHNV and YYDKDF (reference sequence). V lost 3 bases to trimming and J lost 5 bases; unmatched junction nucleotides: 7. CDR3 in amino acids: CATSSRDRARTEAFF. CDR3 sequence (DNA): TGTGCCACCAGCAGCCGGGACAGGGCGAGGACTGAAGCTTTCTTT.

For this clonotype: This sequence may be a read error, since a much larger clone differs from it by one base. This chain connects TRBV4-2 to TRBJ2-1; 8 bases match TRBD2. In germline, CDR1 is LGHNA, CDR2 YNFKEQ. The CDR3 is 16 amino acids. The CDR3 nucleotides read TGTGCCAGCAGCCAAGATAGACTAGCGCGATTCCCTCTCCGGGTCTTC. Its translation: CASSQDRLARFPLRVF.

As regards this clonotype: A much larger clone sits a single nucleotide away, making a read error possible. The chain links TRBV20-1 to TRBJ1-1; 8 bases map to TRBD1. This CDR3 comprises 14 residues. Trimming cost V 2 bases and J 4 bases; bases outside gene matches: 6. Germline V gene lookup returns CDR1 DFQATT and CDR2 SNEGSKA (reference sequence). The CDR3 sequence: CSARWTGRSTEAFF. Here the CDR3 DNA reads TGCAGTGCTAGATGGACAGGGCGTAGCACTGAAGCTTTCTTT.

This clonotype was seen many times. This chain joins TRBV7-3 and TRBJ2-1; D unclear. This CDR3 is built from 14 residues. The germline CDR1 and CDR2 sequences are SGHTA and FQGTGA. V lost 1 base, J lost 9 bases, and 13 bases lay in between. This chain's CDR3 is CASSLNPFRPEQFF. The CDR3 coding sequence is TGTGCCAGCAGCTTAAACCCGTTCCGTCCTGAGCAGTTCTTC.

In this sample, this clonotype turned up many times. The gene calls are TRBV28 and TRBJ1-2; D possibly corresponds to TRBD1 (5 bases). CDR1 is MDHEN, CDR2 SYDVKM, per germline. V was clipped by 11 bases and J by 0 bases, with 19 bases between them. There are 15 residues in the CDR3. In nucleotides, the CDR3 is TGTGCCTCATGGGGGGTGGGGCCAACTAACTATGGCTACACCTTC. It specifies CASWGVGPTNYGYTF.

This clonotype showed up many times. The chain links TRBV10-2 to TRBJ1-5; D may be TRBD1 (6 bases). Trimming took 2 bases from V and 7 from J, leaving 12 bases between them. The CDR3 contains 14 residues. Germline assignment: CDR1 WSHSY and CDR2 SAAADI. The CDR3 protein is CASSETGPGQPQHF. The CDR3 DNA reads TGCGCCAGCAGTGAGACAGGGCCTGGACAGCCCCAGCATTTT.

In the case of this clonotype: One end of the junction varies from germline; a read error may be responsible. The chain links TRBV7-9 to TRBJ1-3; D gene ambiguous. The CDR3 covers 12 residues. Germline V gives CDR1 SEHNR, CDR2 FQNEAQ (reference sequence). The CDR3: CASSLVPNTKYF. The CDR3 nucleotides are TGTGCCAGCAGCTTAGTCCCAAACACCAAATATTTT.

This rearrangement joins TRBV6-2 or TRBV6-3 to TRBJ2-7; perhaps TRBD1 as D (5 bases). V was pared by 6 bases and J by 3 bases, with 9 bases between. The CDR3 contains 12 residues. Germline CDR1 is MNHEY and CDR2 is SVGEGT. The CDR3, as DNA: TGTGCCAGCAGCGATACAGGCTACGAGCAGTACTTC. Encoded protein: CASSDTGYEQYF.

The genes are TRBV10-3 and TRBJ1-6, with TRBD1 as a possible D gene (6 bases). CDR1 is ENHRY, CDR2 SYGVKD, per germline. V lost 9 bases and J lost 7, with 10 bases in between. The CDR3 sequence is 12 residues long. CDR3 loop: CAISGANSPLHF. CDR3 DNA: TGTGCCATTTCGGGGGCAAATTCACCCCTCCACTTT.

This clonotype was seen ten or more times. The rearrangement joins TRBV27 to TRBJ2-1; D call uncertain. Trimming stripped 6 bases from V and 6 bases from J, with 12 bases between. The V gene's germline CDR1 is MNHEY and CDR2 SMNVEV (reference sequence). CDR3 length: 13 residues. The CDR3 sequence: CASSYLTLNEQFF. CDR3 nucleotides: TGTGCCAGCAGCTACCTCACTCTCAATGAGCAGTTCTTC.

The CDR3 loop is CASTDQNTGELFF. For the CDR3, the DNA is TGTGCCAGCACAGATCAAAACACCGGGGAGCTGTTTTTT. The chain uses TRBV6-1 and TRBJ2-2; no reliable D call. From germline, CDR1 is MNHNS and CDR2 SASEGT. The CDR3 has 13 residues. The V end lost 7 bases, the J end lost 2 bases, and 8 bases lay between the germline ends.

This clonotype was seen ten or more times. The chain links TRBV20-1 to TRBJ1-5; D gene uncertain. Germline V gene lookup returns CDR1 DFQATT and CDR2 SNEGSKA (reference sequence). V lost 5 bases and J lost 4, with 9 bases in between. This CDR3 spans 12 amino acids. CDR3 sequence (DNA): TGCAGTGCTGGACTGGGGAATCAGCCCCAGCATTTT. This gives the protein CSAGLGNQPQHF.

This clonotype was seen a few times. The V call is TRBV20-1, the J call TRBJ2-6; TRBD1 or TRBD2 may be the D gene (7 bases each). Germline values: CDR1 DFQATT, CDR2 SNEGSKA (reference sequence). The germline V and J ends were trimmed by 3 bases and 11 bases, with 26 bases remaining between them. This CDR3 comprises 17 residues. CDR3 residues: CSARGQLPRGGVDVLTF. The CDR3 coding sequence is TGCAGTGCTAGGGGACAGTTGCCTAGGGGGGGGGTGGACGTCCTGACTTTC.

The table lists this clonotype with a few counts. The J gene is TRBJ1-1, the V gene TRBV5-6; 8 positions match TRBD1. CDR1 is SGHDT and CDR2 is YYEEEE in the germline V gene. Trimming at V came to 0 bases and at J to 0 bases, leaving 10 bases not matched to a gene. This CDR3 contains 18 residues. CDR3 amino acids: CASSLVLRTGSMNTEAFF. CDR3 nucleotide sequence: TGTGCCAGCAGCTTGGTCTTACGGACAGGGTCCATGAACACTGAAGCTTTCTTT.

As for this clonotype: A much larger clone differs from this one at a single base, so this may be a read error. The chain has TRBV30 and TRBJ1-1, with D uncertain. The CDR3 is 12 amino acids. Germline V gene lookup returns CDR1 GTSNPN and CDR2 SVGIG (reference sequence). The chain's CDR3 is CAWSGLDTQAFF. Written as DNA, the CDR3 is TGTGCCTGGAGTGGGTTAGACACTCAAGCTTTCTTT.

This chain connects TRBV5-1 to TRBJ2-6, with D unresolved. This CDR3 has 15 amino acids. V was pared by 2 bases and J by 0 bases, with 6 bases between. Germline V gene data show CDR1 as SGHRS and CDR2 as YFSETQ. The CDR3 coding sequence is TGCGCCAGCAGCTTCGGGTCCTCTGGGGCCAACGTCCTGACTTTC. This codes for CASSFGSSGANVLTF.